The next 28 T cell receptor beta chains were all read from a single sample in a study. MiXCR, applied by TCRdb to the RT-PCR reads, yields one record per CDR3 protein. The sample lists about 700,000 distinct CDR3 sequences, 12% to 15% seen once, with about 3.6% in the top ten. The sequencing sample was made of memory CD4+ T cells from blood. The receptor source for this set is a female donor in good health, serving as a healthy control.

This clonotype was picked up many times. The rearrangement joins TRBV12-3 or TRBV12-4 to TRBJ2-7; 13 nucleotides line up with TRBD2. CDR3 size: 18 residues. V lost 5 bases, J lost 2 bases, and 12 bases stayed unmatched. CDR3 nucleotide sequence: TGTGCCAGCAGTCCCGGAGTGACTAGCGGGAGGTTCCCCTACGAGCAGTACTTC. Its translation: CASSPGVTSGRFPYEQYF.

This clonotype was counted between two and nine times. The CDR3: CASSVQYEQFF. CDR3 DNA sequence: TGTGCCAGCAGCGTCCAGTATGAGCAGTTCTTC. The chain has TRBV7-2 and TRBJ2-1; D not resolved. There are 11 residues in the CDR3. Per the germline V gene, CDR1 is SGHTA and CDR2 is FQGNSA. The V gene lost 5 bases and the J gene lost 8 bases, with 7 bases spanning the gap.

The rearrangement uses TRBV7-9 and TRBJ1-4; TRBD1 might be the D (5 bases). V lost 3 bases to trimming and J lost 8 bases, with 13 bases between them. The CDR3 has 14 amino acids. Germline V gene lookup returns CDR1 SEHNR and CDR2 FQNEAQ (reference sequence). The CDR3 reads CASSFRDLGEKLFF. The DNA for the CDR3 is TGTGCCAGCAGCTTCCGGGACTTAGGGGAAAAACTGTTTTTT.

The chain carries TRBV7-2 and TRBJ1-6; TRBD1 is a possible D gene (6 bases). Germline CDR1 reads SGHTA; CDR2 reads FQGNSA. V lost 4 bases to trimming and J lost 9 bases, with 16 bases between them. This CDR3 is built from 15 residues. CDR3 in amino acids: CASSSQQGRGSPLHF. The CDR3 DNA is TGTGCCAGCAGCTCACAACAGGGAAGAGGTTCACCCCTCCACTTT.

The rearrangement uses TRBV12-3 or TRBV12-4 and TRBJ2-5; D perhaps matches TRBD1 (6 bases). The CDR3 contains 15 residues. The germline V and J ends were trimmed by 6 bases and 1 base, with 15 bases remaining between them. The CDR3 nucleotides are TGTGCCAGCAGATTCGGCAGGGGCATCCAAGAGACCCAGTACTTC. This translates into CASRFGRGIQETQYF.

This clonotype was counted many times. The genes are TRBV29-1 and TRBJ2-1, with TRBD2 matching over 10 bases. The CDR3 length is 15 residues. V dropped 6 bases and J dropped 9; count of bases not matched to a gene: 14. Germline assignment: CDR1 SQVTM and CDR2 ANQGSEA. In DNA, the CDR3 is TGCAGCGTGCCCCGGGGTAGCGGGAGGTTCGGTGAGCAGTTCTTC. Translation: CSVPRGSGRFGEQFF.

Points on this clonotype: A much more abundant neighbour one base away suggests this may be a read error. The chain carries TRBV10-1 and TRBJ2-1; D is possibly TRBD2 (7 bases). The germline gives CDR1 WNHNN, CDR2 SYGVQD (reference sequence). With 4 bases removed from V and 6 bases from J, the gap between germline ends came to 16 bases. The CDR3 totals 15 residues. Written as DNA, the CDR3 is TGCGCCAGCAGTGTGGGGGGGGGCAGGAGCAATGAGCAGTTCTTC. It yields the protein CASSVGGGRSNEQFF.

This clonotype appeared a few times. The chain has TRBV20-1 and TRBJ1-4; a possible D gene is TRBD1 (5 bases). Germline lookup yields CDR1 DFQATT and CDR2 SNEGSKA (reference sequence). The length of the CDR3 is 14 residues. V was shortened by 2 bases and J by 4 bases, with 11 bases between the two germline ends. CDR3 sequence (DNA): TGCAGTGCTAGACAAGGGACGGTTAATGAAAAACTGTTTTTT. This codes for CSARQGTVNEKLFF.

This clonotype was observed a handful of times. The chain joins TRBV30 to TRBJ1-3; no firm D call. Germline V gene data show CDR1 as GTSNPN and CDR2 as SVGIG (reference sequence). The CDR3 has 13 amino acids. The V gene lost 2 bases and the J gene lost 2 bases, with 7 bases spanning the gap. The CDR3 bases are TGTGCCTGGAGTCAGGTTACTGGAAACACCATATATTTT. Protein sequence: CAWSQVTGNTIYF.

The V gene is TRBV4-2, the J gene TRBJ1-5; D is undetermined. CDR1 LGHNA and CDR2 YNFKEQ come from the germline V gene. V lost 6 bases, J lost 11 bases, and 23 bases lay in between. CDR3 length: 15 amino acids. The CDR3 region has the DNA TGTGCCAGCAGTCTAGTAGCGGGAGCCGATGGGACCCAGCATTTT. Protein sequence: CASSLVAGADGTQHF.

This clonotype was seen repeatedly, ten times or more. The rearrangement uses TRBV20-1 and TRBJ2-3; 7 nucleotides agree with TRBD1. CDR1 and CDR2 from the germline V gene are DFQATT and SNEGSKA (reference sequence). There are 14 residues in the CDR3. The ends lost 8 bases at V and 6 bases at J; junction bases unmatched: 14. CDR3 sequence: CSQEFTGERDTQYF. CDR3 in DNA: TGCAGTCAAGAATTTACAGGGGAACGCGATACGCAGTATTTT.

This clonotype turned up a few times. The chain uses TRBV7-9 and TRBJ2-1; D remains ambiguous. Per germline, CDR1 SEHNR and CDR2 FQNEAQ (reference sequence). This CDR3 comprises 12 residues. Between the trimmed V and J ends, which lost 3 bases and 9 bases, there was a span of 9 bases. The CDR3 DNA reads TGTGCCAGCAGCTTCGTGGTGGGTGAGCAGTTCTTC. Its translation: CASSFVVGEQFF.

This clonotype has a handful of counts. The chain joins TRBV24-1 to TRBJ2-1; D possibly matches TRBD1 or TRBD2 (5 bases each). Germline loops: CDR1 KGHDR, CDR2 SFDVKD. CDR3 length: 18 residues. The germline V and J ends were trimmed by 3 bases and 4 bases, with 21 bases remaining between them. CDR3 sequence: CATSDPHGLAGGYNEQFF. The CDR3 DNA follows: TGTGCCACCAGTGATCCGCACGGTCTAGCTGGGGGATACAATGAGCAGTTCTTC.

This clonotype was counted many times. This rearrangement joins TRBV29-1 to TRBJ2-7, with 9 bases that match TRBD2. The CDR3 has 13 residues. With V trimmed by 4 bases and J by 3 bases, 4 bases remained unmatched. CDR1 and CDR2 from the germline V gene are SQVTM and ANQGSEA. CDR3 sequence (DNA): TGCAGCGTTGTAGCGGGGGCCGGCTACGAGCAGTACTTC. Its translation is CSVVAGAGYEQYF.

This clonotype came up many times. The chain carries TRBV5-6 and TRBJ2-1, with 7 bases fitting TRBD2. In germline, CDR1 is SGHDT, CDR2 YYEEEE. CDR3 length: 14 amino acids. V dropped 1 base and J dropped 2; count of bases not matched to a gene: 0. CDR3 protein: CASSLLAAYNEQFF. The CDR3 bases are TGTGCCAGCAGCTTGCTAGCGGCCTACAATGAGCAGTTCTTC.

A few counts support this clonotype. The genes are TRBV10-3 and TRBJ2-1; TRBD2 matches 7 bases. The V and J ends lost 0 bases and 0 bases, in that order; junction bases with no gene match: 2. The CDR3 totals 16 residues. CDR1 and CDR2 from the germline V gene are ENHRY and SYGVKD. This CDR3 is CAISESGGSSYNEQFF. CDR3 in DNA: TGTGCCATCAGTGAGTCGGGGGGGAGCTCCTACAATGAGCAGTTCTTC.

This rearrangement joins TRBV7-2 to TRBJ2-7, with TRBD2 identical over 7 bases. CDR1 is SGHTA and CDR2 is FQGNSA in the germline V gene. Unmatched junction bases numbered 8, after V lost 5 bases and J lost 1 base. The CDR3 runs 15 residues. The CDR3 loop is CASSPEPGLSYEQYF. CDR3 nucleotides: TGTGCCAGCAGCCCCGAACCGGGACTATCCTACGAGCAGTACTTC.

The chain recombines TRBV7-8 with TRBJ2-1, with no clear D. Per the germline V gene, CDR1 is SGHVS and CDR2 is FQNEAQ. V shed 8 bases and J shed 4 bases, with 15 bases lying between them. The CDR3 length is 14 residues. The CDR3 nucleotides are TGTGCCAGCGTCGAGGACGTTGGTTACAATGAGCAGTTCTTC. Its protein is CASVEDVGYNEQFF.

As regards this clonotype: A much larger clone is a single base away; this may be a read error. In nucleotides, the CDR3 is TGCGCCAGCAGCGCACAAAGGAAAGAGGGTGAAAAACTGTTTTTT. Its translation: CASSAQRKEGEKLFF. The chain has TRBV5-1 and TRBJ1-4; no clear D. V dropped 4 bases and J dropped 7 bases, with 17 bases sitting between them. The CDR3 extends over 15 amino acids. Looked up from germline, CDR1 is SGHRS and CDR2 is YFSETQ.

This clonotype was seen more than once but under ten times. The rearrangement uses TRBV20-1 and TRBJ2-5; the D gene is possibly TRBD1 (5 bases). The CDR3 has 13 residues. Germline values: CDR1 DFQATT, CDR2 SNEGSKA (reference sequence). Deletions cut 6 bases from V and 1 base from J, with 12 bases between. The CDR3 nucleotides are TGCAGTGCCGTGGGGCCAACCCAAGAGACCCAGTACTTC. It encodes CSAVGPTQETQYF.

Only a few counts were recorded for this clonotype. The rearrangement uses TRBV5-6 and TRBJ1-2, with 7 nucleotides matching TRBD1. The CDR3 extends over 15 amino acids. With V trimmed by 4 bases and J by 4 bases, 10 bases remained unmatched. The germline V gene has CDR1 SGHDT and CDR2 YYEEEE. CDR3: CASSPGTARFYGYTF. The DNA of the CDR3 is TGTGCCAGCAGCCCAGGGACAGCCAGGTTCTATGGCTACACCTTC.

The chain employs TRBV5-1 and TRBJ1-4; D not resolved. V was shortened by 3 bases and J by 7 bases, with 13 bases between the two germline ends. Germline assignment: CDR1 SGHRS and CDR2 YFSETQ. CDR3 length: 14 amino acids. CDR3 DNA: TGCGCCAGCAGCTCCTCGTCCGAGGGTGAAAAACTGTTTTTT. It translates to CASSSSSEGEKLFF.

This clonotype was found many times. The V and J genes are TRBV20-1 and TRBJ2-1, with 8 bases that match TRBD2. The junction had 3 bases not matched to a gene; V was cut back by 5 bases and J by 0 bases. Germline V gives CDR1 DFQATT, CDR2 SNEGSKA (reference sequence). The CDR3 covers 14 residues. The CDR3 nucleotides are TGCAGTGCTCGTACTAGCGGCTCCTACAATGAGCAGTTCTTC. Its translation is CSARTSGSYNEQFF.

The rearrangement joins TRBV6-2 or TRBV6-3 to TRBJ2-7; TRBD2 might be the D (6 bases). CDR3 length: 14 residues. V lost 6 bases to trimming and J lost 4 bases, with 16 bases between them. The germline V gene has CDR1 MNHEY and CDR2 SVGEGT. CDR3 nucleotides: TGTGCCAGCAGATACCGTACCGGGACTTACGAGCAGTACTTC. Protein sequence: CASRYRTGTYEQYF.

The chain is built from TRBV5-6 and TRBJ2-3; 10 bases match TRBD1. The CDR3 length is 14 residues. The ends lost 4 bases at V and 6 bases at J; junction bases unmatched: 5. The germline gives CDR1 SGHDT, CDR2 YYEEEE. The CDR3 sequence is CASSPTGQGDTQYF. DNA for the CDR3: TGTGCCAGCAGCCCGACGGGACAGGGGGATACGCAGTATTTT.

This clonotype has more than one count but fewer than ten. V is TRBV5-4 and J is TRBJ2-5; unclear D gene. This CDR3 spans 13 amino acids. V lost 4 bases and J 5 bases, leaving 12 bases between the germline ends. Looked up from germline, CDR1 is SGHNT and CDR2 is YYREEE (reference sequence). CDR3 in amino acids: CASSPSNRETQYF. The CDR3 DNA sequence: TGTGCCAGCAGCCCGTCCAATCGGGAGACCCAGTACTTC.

This clonotype was found a few times. J is TRBJ2-2 and V is TRBV20-1; maybe TRBD1 (5 bases). The V gene's germline CDR1 is DFQATT and CDR2 SNEGSKA (reference sequence). The V gene lost 3 bases and the J gene lost 3 bases, with 5 bases spanning the gap. CDR3 length: 12 residues. The CDR3 sequence is CSARGHTGELFF. DNA of the CDR3: TGCAGTGCTAGGGGGCACACCGGGGAGCTGTTTTTT.

This clonotype was counted a few times. The chain uses TRBV9 and TRBJ2-1; perhaps TRBD2 as D (6 bases). The CDR3 is 15 amino acids. Germline assignment: CDR1 SGDLS and CDR2 YYNGEE. Deletions cut 1 base from V and 9 bases from J, with 17 bases between. CDR3 bases: TGTGCCAGCAGCGTATTTACTAGCAGTCAGGGTGAGCAGTTCTTC. As protein: CASSVFTSSQGEQFF.